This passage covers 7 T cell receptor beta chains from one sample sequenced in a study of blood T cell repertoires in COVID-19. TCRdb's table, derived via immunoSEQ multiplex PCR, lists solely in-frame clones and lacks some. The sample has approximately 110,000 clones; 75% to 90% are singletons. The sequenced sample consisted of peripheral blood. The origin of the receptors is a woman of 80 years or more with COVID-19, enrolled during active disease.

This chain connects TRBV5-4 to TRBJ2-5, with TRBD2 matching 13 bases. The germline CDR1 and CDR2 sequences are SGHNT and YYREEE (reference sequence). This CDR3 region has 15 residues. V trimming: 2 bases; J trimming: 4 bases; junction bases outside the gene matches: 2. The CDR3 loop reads CASSFRTSGRETQYF. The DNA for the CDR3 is TGTGCCAGCAGCTTCCGGACTAGCGGGAGAGAGACCCAGTACTTC.

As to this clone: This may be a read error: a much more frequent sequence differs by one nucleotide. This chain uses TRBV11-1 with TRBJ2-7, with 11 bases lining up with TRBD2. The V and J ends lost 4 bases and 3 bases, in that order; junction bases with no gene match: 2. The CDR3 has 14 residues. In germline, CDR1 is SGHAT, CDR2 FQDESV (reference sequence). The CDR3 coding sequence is TGTGCCAGCAGCTACGGGACTAGCGGCTACGAGCAGTACTTC. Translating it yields CASSYGTSGYEQYF.

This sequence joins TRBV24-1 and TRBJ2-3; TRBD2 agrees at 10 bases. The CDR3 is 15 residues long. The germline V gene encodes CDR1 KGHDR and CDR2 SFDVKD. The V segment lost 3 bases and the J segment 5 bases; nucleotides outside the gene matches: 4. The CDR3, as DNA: TGTGCCACCAGTGATCGTGCTAGCGGGAGAGATACGCAGTATTTT. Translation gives CATSDRASGRDTQYF.

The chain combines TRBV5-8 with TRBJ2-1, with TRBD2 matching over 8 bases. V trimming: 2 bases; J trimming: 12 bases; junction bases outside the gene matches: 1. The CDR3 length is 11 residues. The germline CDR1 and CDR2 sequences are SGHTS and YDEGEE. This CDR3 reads CASSLREGQFF. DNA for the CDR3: TGTGCCAGCAGCTTACGGGAGGGGCAGTTCTTC.

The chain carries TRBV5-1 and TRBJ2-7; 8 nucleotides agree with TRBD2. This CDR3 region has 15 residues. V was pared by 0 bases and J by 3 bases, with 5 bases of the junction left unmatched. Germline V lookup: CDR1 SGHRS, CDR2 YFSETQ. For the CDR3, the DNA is TGCGCCAGCAGCTTGGGGACGGGAGGGGACTACGAGCAGTACTTC. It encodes CASSLGTGGDYEQYF.

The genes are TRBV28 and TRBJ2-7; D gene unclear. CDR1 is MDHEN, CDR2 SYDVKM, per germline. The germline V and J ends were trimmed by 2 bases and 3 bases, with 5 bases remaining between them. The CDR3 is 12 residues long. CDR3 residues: CASSLTVYEQYF. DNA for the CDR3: TGTGCCAGCAGTTTAACAGTCTACGAGCAGTACTTC. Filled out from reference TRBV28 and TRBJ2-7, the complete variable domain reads DVKVTQSSRYLVKRTGEKVFLECVQDMDHENMFWYRQDPGLGLRLIYFSYDVKMKEKGDIPEGYSVSREKKERFSLILESASTNQTSMYLCASSLTVYEQYFGPGTRLTVT.

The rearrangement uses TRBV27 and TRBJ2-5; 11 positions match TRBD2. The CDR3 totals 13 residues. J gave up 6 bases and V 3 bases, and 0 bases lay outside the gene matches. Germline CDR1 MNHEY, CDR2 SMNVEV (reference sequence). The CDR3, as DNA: TGTGCCAGCAGTTTGACTAGCGGGAAGACCCAGTACTTC. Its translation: CASSLTSGKTQYF.